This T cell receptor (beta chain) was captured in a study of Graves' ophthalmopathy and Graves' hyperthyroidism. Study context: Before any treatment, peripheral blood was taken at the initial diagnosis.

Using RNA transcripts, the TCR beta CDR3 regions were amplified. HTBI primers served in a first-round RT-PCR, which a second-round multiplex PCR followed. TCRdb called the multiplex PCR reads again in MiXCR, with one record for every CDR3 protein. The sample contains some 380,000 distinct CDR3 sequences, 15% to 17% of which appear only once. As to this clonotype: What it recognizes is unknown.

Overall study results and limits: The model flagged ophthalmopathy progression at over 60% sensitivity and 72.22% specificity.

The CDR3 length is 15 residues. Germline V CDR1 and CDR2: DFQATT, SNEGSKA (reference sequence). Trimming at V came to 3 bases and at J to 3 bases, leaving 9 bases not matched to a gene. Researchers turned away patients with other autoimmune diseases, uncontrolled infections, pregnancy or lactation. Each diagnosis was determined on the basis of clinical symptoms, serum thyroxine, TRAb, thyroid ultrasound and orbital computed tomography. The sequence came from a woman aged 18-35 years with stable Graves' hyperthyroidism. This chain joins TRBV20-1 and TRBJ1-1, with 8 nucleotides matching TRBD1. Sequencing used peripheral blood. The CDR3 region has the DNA TGCAGTGCTAGCCCGGTTGAGGACAGGGACACTGAAGCTTTCTTT. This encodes CSASPVEDRDTEAFF.